Listed below are T cell receptor beta chains from one sample, sequenced in a study of sequential checkpoint blockade in melanoma. Only in-frame clones appear in the TCRdb table, and some are missing; sequencing was by immunoSEQ multiplex PCR. The repertoire holds about 17,000 clones, with more than 65% as singletons. This specimen consisted of CD8+ T cells sorted from blood (inferred from file names), obtained from a patient given nivolumab and ipilimumab in sequence. The receptors shown here come from a human donor with melanoma. Both conserved end residues are part of each CDR3. The order of the fields is CDR3 length, J gene, clone size, D gene, V gene, CDR3 DNA, CDR3 protein. The D gene is left open where the match is weak. Not all rows give a size; the values are once, few, many and, for expanded clones, a class.

>14|TRBJ2-7|-|-|TRBV7-9
TGTGCCAGCAGCATTCCGGGACACACGTACGAGCAGTACTTC
CASSIPGHTYEQYF
>17|TRBJ2-7|-|TRBD1|TRBV19
TGTGCCAGTAGTAGGGACAGAGGGACAGGGACGATCTACGAGCAGTACTTC
CASSRDRGTGTIYEQYF
>15|TRBJ2-2|once|TRBD2|TRBV5-1
TGCGCCAGCAGCACGACTAGCGGGGGAACCGGGGAGCTGTTTTTT
CASSTTSGGTGELFF
>14|TRBJ2-1|medium-sized|-|TRBV4-2
TGTGCCAGCAGCCCCTATGAAGCAAGCAATGAGCAGTTCTTC
CASSPYEASNEQFF
>15|TRBJ1-1|-|TRBD1|TRBV27
TGTGCCAGCAGATTACAGGGGGCTGTAAGTCTGGAAGCTTTCTTT
CASRLQGAVSLEAFF
>14|TRBJ1-2|-|TRBD1|TRBV11-2
TGTGCCAGCAGCCCGGGACAGGGATCCTATGGCTACACCTTC
CASSPGQGSYGYTF
>15|TRBJ1-2|-|-|TRBV7-2
TGTGCCAGCAGCTTAGCTCCCCCAGGGGAGGGTGGCTACACCTTC
CASSLAPPGEGGYTF
>16|TRBJ2-7|-|-|TRBV14
TGTGCCAGCAGCCCCGACGGGGCAGGGGTACCCTACGAGCAGTACTTC
CASSPDGAGVPYEQYF
>13|TRBJ1-1|-|-|TRBV7-9
TGTGCCAGCAGCTTATCGCCGGGAACTGAAGCTTTCTTT
CASSLSPGTEAFF
>15|TRBJ1-5|-|-|TRBV10-2
TGCGCCAGCAGTCCGGGTCTCCGTAGCAATCAGCCCCAGCATTTT
CASSPGLRSNQPQHF
>13|TRBJ2-1|few|TRBD2|TRBV9
TGTGCCAGCAGCGTAGTCTCTAGCGGGGAGCAGTTCTTC
CASSVVSSGEQFF
>13|TRBJ1-6|few|-|TRBV28
TGTGCCAGCTCCGTCTCTGCGGGTTCACCCCTCCACTTT
CASSVSAGSPLHF
>17|TRBJ2-3|-|-|TRBV6-4
TGTGCCAGCAGTGCAGGGATTGGGGGCGAATATTCAGATACGCAGTATTTT
CASSAGIGGEYSDTQYF
>12|TRBJ2-5|-|-|TRBV2
TGTGCCACCCTTGATGAGGGAGAGACCCAGTACTTC
CATLDEGETQYF
>14|TRBJ2-5|once|-|TRBV7-3
TGTGCCAGCAGCTTAGGGGGGGGCAGTGAGACCCAGTACTTC
CASSLGGGSETQYF
>14|TRBJ2-1|-|TRBD1|TRBV9
TGTGCCAGCAGCGTAGGGGACAGCCTTACGGATCCGTTCTTC
CASSVGDSLTDPFF
>15|TRBJ2-7|-|TRBD1|TRBV4-2
TGTGCCAGCAGCCTTGGGACAGGGGGAAGTGACGAGCAGTACTTC
CASSLGTGGSDEQYF
>15|TRBJ1-1|few|TRBD1|TRBV19
TGTGCCAGTAGTATGCTCAGGGGGCGTGACACTGAAGCTTTCTTT
CASSMLRGRDTEAFF
>15|TRBJ1-1|-|TRBD1|TRBV9
TGTGCCAGCAGCGTAGGAACAGGGGGTAGGACTGAAGCTTTCTTT
CASSVGTGGRTEAFF
>16|TRBJ1-4|-|TRBD1|TRBV4-2
TGTGCCAGCAGCCAAGATAGGGGACAGGGGGCCGAAAAACTGTTTTTT
CASSQDRGQGAEKLFF
>15|TRBJ1-2|-|-|TRBV12-5
TGTGCTAGTGGTTTGTCAGGAGGATTTAACTATGGCTACACCTTC
CASGLSGGFNYGYTF
>14|TRBJ2-3|-|-|TRBV4-3
TGCGCCAGCAGCCAAGTAGGTCTAGGACAGTCGCAGTATTTT
CASSQVGLGQSQYF
>12|TRBJ2-2|few|-|TRBV11-3
TGTGCCAGCAGCCCGCACAGAGGGGAGCTGTTTTTT
CASSPHRGELFF
>14|TRBJ2-2|-|TRBD2|TRBV6-5
TGTGCCAGCACCCCAATAGCGGGGACCGGGGAGCTGTTTTTT
CASTPIAGTGELFF
>14|TRBJ2-5|few|TRBD1|TRBV5-4
TGTGCCAGCAGCACAGGGGGGTCCCAAGAGACCCAGTACTTC
CASSTGGSQETQYF
>15|TRBJ2-1|few|-|TRBV9
TGTGCCAGCAGCGTAGAAGGGAGCCAAAACAATGAGCAGTTCTTC
CASSVEGSQNNEQFF
>15|TRBJ2-1|-|-|TRBV6-4
TGTGCCAGCAGTGACTCACCGGGGGATTACAATGAGCAGTTCTTC
CASSDSPGDYNEQFF
>15|TRBJ2-1|-|TRBD2|TRBV7-8
TGTGCCAGCAGCGTGACTAGCGGGGGGTCAGGTGAGCAGTTCTTC
CASSVTSGGSGEQFF
>15|TRBJ1-3|-|TRBD1|TRBV13
TGTGCCAGCAGCTCGGCGACAGGGGCTGGAAACACCATATATTTT
CASSSATGAGNTIYF